What follows is one T cell receptor (beta chain) and its context. This specimen comes from a study of OX40 agonist ivuxolimab in advanced cancers. V lost 5 bases to trimming and J lost 5 bases, with 15 bases between them. CDR1 is SGHTA and CDR2 is FQGTGA in the germline V gene. The CDR3 contains 14 residues. TCRdb's table, derived via immunoSEQ multiplex PCR, lists solely in-frame clones and lacks some. The sample has over 65,000 clones; roughly 80% are singletons. The receptor's source is an adult with an advanced solid tumor such as melanoma, head and neck, liver or kidney cancer. The chain is built from TRBV7-3 and TRBJ1-1; D is ambiguous. Here the sequenced sample was CD4+ or CD8+ T cells sorted from blood, taken in a trial of the OX40 agonist ivuxolimab. For the CDR3, the DNA is TGTGCCAGCAGCCTACGGTCCGAAGGGACTGAAGCTTTCTTT. It is translated as CASSLRSEGTEAFF. Combining the CDR3 with reference TRBV7-3 and TRBJ1-1 gives the whole variable domain GAGVSQTPSNKVTEKGKYVELRCDPISGHTALYWYRQSLGQGPEFLIYFQGTGAADDSGLPNDRFFAVRPEGSVSTLKIQRTERGDSAVYLCASSLRSEGTEAFFGQGTRLTVV.